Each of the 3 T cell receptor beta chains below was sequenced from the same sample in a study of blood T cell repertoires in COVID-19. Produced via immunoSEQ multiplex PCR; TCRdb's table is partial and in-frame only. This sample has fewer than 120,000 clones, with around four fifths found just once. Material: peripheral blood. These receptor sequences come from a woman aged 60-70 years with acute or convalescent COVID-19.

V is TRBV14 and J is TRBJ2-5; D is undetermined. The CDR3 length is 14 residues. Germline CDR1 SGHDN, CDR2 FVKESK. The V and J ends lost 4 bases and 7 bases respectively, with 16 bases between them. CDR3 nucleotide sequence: TGTGCCAGCAGCCGCCAGACCTTCGCAGGGACCCAGTACTTC. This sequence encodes CASSRQTFAGTQYF.

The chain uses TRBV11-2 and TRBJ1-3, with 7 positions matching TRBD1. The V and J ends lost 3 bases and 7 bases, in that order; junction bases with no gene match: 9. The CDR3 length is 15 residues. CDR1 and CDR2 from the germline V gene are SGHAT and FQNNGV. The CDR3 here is CASSFARDSANTIYF. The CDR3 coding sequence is TGTGCCAGCAGCTTTGCCCGGGACAGCGCTAACACCATATATTTT.

The CDR3 spells CASSSWTQTNYGYTF. DNA for the CDR3: TGTGCCAGCAGCTCTTGGACACAGACTAACTATGGCTACACCTTC. This chain uses TRBV7-2 with TRBJ1-2; D possibly corresponds to TRBD1 (5 bases). Trimming took off 4 bases at V and 0 bases at J, with 12 bases between the two ends. Germline-derived CDR1 and CDR2 are SGHTA and FQGNSA. CDR3 length: 15 amino acids.